Detailed here is one T cell receptor beta chain. The antigen remains undetermined. The germline CDR1 and CDR2 sequences are SGHDN and FVKESK. V gave up 4 bases and J gave up 7 bases; unmatched junction bases: 7. CDR3 length: 15 residues. PCR employed 60 Vbeta and 13 Jbeta primers. Original processing notes: Later, an analysis found 65 million to 85 million unique TCR beta chains, and roughly 10 million of these were shared. Profiled with immunoSEQ multiplex PCR; TCRdb holds only in-frame clones, not every one. From that table come the V and J calls and clone size; the DNA was used to work out D and trimming. The repertoire includes some 130,000 clones, around 72% of them detected once, and about 1.2% sits in the top ten. All the people who gave samples were healthy bone marrow donors. This entry comes from a study of cytomegalovirus exposure and HLA in healthy donors. Notes on the study in general: The study had only CMV serostatus as immune exposure information. A later analysis associated 16,000 or so TCR beta sequences with HLA alleles at a 0.05 false discovery rate.

The specimen was PBMCs. The chain recombines TRBV14 with TRBJ1-6; 7 bases agree with TRBD1. This sequence originates from a woman aged 35 to 49 in good health and CMV-seronegative. This CDR3 reads CASSRRQGQNSPLHF. CDR3 DNA: TGTGCCAGCAGCCGAAGACAGGGCCAAAATTCACCCCTCCACTTT. The whole variable domain, filled in from reference TRBV14 and TRBJ1-6, reads EAGVTQFPSHSVIEKGQTVTLRCDPISGHDNLYWYRRVMGKEIKFLLHFVKESKQDESGMPNNRFLAERTGGTYSTLKVQPAELEDSGVYFCASSRRQGQNSPLHFGNGTRLTVT.